This TCR beta chain is from a study of cytomegalovirus exposure and HLA in healthy donors. Overall study results and limits: In a later analysis, at a false discovery rate of 0.05, approximately 15,000 TCR beta sequences matched HLA alleles. Among TCR beta chains, those listed as cytomegalovirus-associated numbered over 150.

This clone was counted between two and nine times. No antigen is known for it. The PCR used 60 Vbeta and 13 Jbeta primers. The repertoire was sequenced with immunoSEQ multiplex PCR; TCRdb's copy has only in-frame clones and lacks some. The data show 180,000 or so clones, 70% to 90% seen once. The study sampled nominally healthy donors, though unrecorded immune exposures were likely. From germline, CDR1 is SSHAT and CDR2 FNYEAQ (reference sequence). The CDR3 is 15 amino acids. V was shortened by 5 bases and J by 1 base, with 11 bases between the two germline ends. The sequence derives from a man between 18 and 29 years old in good health and CMV-seropositive. The V gene is TRBV7-7, the J gene TRBJ1-4; weak D call: TRBD1 (5 bases). The sample was PBMCs. CDR3 sequence: CASSLSGGTNEKLFF. The CDR3 DNA is TGTGCCAGCAGCCTATCCGGGGGAACTAATGAAAAACTGTTTTTT.